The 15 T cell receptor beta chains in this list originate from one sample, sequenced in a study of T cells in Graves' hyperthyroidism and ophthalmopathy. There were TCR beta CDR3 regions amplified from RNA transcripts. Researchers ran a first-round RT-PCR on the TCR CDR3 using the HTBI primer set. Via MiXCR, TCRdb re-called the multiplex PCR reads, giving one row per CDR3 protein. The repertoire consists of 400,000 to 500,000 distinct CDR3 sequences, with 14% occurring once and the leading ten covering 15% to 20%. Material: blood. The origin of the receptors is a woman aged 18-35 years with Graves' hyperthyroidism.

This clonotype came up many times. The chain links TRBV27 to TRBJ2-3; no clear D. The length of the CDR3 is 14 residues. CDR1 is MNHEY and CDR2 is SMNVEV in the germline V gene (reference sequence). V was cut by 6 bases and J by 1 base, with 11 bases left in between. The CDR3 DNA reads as TGTGCCAGCAGCTCCTCAAAGGGCACAGATACGCAGTATTTT. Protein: CASSSSKGTDTQYF.

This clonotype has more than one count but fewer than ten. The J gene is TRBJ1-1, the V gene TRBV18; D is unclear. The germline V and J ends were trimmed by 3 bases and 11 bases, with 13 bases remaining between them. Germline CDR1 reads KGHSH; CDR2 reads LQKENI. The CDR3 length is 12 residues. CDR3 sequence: CASSPETTEAFF. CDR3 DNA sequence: TGTGCCAGCTCACCGGAGACTACCGAGGCTTTCTTT.

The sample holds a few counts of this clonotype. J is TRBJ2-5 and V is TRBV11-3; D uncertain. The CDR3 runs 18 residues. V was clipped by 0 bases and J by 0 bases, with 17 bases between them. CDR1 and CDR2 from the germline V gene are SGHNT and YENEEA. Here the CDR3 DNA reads TGTGCCAGCAGCTTAGAGTCCCTGGGTTCCATGTACCAAGAGACCCAGTACTTC. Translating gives CASSLESLGSMYQETQYF.

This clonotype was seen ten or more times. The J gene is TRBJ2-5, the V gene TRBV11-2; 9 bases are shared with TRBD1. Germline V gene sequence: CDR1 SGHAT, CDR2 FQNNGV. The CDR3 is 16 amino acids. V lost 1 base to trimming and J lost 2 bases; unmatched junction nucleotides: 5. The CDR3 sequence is CASSLGTGGQQETQYF. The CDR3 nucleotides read TGTGCCAGCAGCTTAGGAACAGGGGGCCAACAAGAGACCCAGTACTTC.

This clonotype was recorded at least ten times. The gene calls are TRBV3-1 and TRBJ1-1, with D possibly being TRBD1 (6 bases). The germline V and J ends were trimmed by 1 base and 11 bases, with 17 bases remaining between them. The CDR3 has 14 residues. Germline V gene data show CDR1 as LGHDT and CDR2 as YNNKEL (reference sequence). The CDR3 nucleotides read TGTGCCAGCAGCCAAGTAACCACAGGGAACAACGCTTTCTTT. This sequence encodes CASSQVTTGNNAFF.

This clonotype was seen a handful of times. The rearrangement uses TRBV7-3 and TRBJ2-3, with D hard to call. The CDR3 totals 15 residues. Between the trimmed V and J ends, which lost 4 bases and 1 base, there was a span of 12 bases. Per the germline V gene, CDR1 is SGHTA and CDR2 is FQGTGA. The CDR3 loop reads CASSSVAYGTDTQYF. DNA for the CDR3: TGTGCCAGCAGCTCGGTAGCTTACGGCACAGATACGCAGTATTTT.

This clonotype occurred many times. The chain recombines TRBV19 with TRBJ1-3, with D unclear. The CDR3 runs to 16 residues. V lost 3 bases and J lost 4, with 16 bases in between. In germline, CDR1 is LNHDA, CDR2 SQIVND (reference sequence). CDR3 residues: CASSIVTTAGGNTIYF. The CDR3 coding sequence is TGTGCCAGTAGTATTGTAACAACCGCTGGAGGAAACACCATATATTTT.

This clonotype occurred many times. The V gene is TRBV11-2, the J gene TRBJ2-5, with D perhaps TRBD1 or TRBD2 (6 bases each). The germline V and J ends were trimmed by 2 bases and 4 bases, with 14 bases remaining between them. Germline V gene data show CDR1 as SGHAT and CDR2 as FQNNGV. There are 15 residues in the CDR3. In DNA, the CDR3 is TGTGCCAGCAGCTTAATCGGGGGCGCCCGAGAGACCCAGTACTTC. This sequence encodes CASSLIGGARETQYF.

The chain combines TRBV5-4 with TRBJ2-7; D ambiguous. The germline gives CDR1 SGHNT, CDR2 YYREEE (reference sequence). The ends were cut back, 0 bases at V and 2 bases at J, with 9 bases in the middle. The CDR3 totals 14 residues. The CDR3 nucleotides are TGTGCCAGCAGCTTGGAGGGCGACCCCTACGAGCAGTACGTC. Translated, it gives CASSLEGDPYEQYV.

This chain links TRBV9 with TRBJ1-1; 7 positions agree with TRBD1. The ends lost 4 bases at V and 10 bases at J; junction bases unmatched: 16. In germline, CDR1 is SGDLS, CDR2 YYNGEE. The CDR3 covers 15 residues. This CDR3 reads CASSLGGTPSGGAFF. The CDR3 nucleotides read TGTGCCAGCAGCTTAGGGGGCACTCCTTCGGGAGGAGCTTTCTTT.

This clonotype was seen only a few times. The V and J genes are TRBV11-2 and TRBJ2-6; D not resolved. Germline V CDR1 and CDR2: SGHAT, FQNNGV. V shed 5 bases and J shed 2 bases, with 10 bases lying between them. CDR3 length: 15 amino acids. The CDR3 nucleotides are TGTGCCAGCAGCCTCCTTTTTACTGGGGCCAACGTCCTGACTTTC. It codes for CASSLLFTGANVLTF.

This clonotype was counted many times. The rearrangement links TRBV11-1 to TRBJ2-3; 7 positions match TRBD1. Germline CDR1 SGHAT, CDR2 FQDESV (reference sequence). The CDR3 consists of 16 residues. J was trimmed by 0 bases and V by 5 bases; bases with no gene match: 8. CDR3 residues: CASSQGTASSTDTQYF. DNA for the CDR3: TGTGCCAGCAGCCAAGGGACAGCCTCTAGCACAGATACGCAGTATTTT.

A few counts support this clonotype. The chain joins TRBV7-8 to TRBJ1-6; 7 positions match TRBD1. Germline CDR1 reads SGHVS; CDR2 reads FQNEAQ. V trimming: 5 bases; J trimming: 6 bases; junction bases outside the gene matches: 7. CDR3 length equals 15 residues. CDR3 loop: CASSQGGGVNSPLHF. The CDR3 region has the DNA TGTGCCAGCAGCCAGGGGGGGGGTGTTAATTCACCCCTCCACTTT.

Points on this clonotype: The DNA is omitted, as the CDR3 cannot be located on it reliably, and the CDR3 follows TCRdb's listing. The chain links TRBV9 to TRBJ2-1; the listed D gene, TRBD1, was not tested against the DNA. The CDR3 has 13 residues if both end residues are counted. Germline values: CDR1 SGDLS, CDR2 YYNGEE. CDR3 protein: CASSVGGGNERFF.

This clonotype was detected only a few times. The CDR3 DNA reads as TGCAGTGCTAGGGCTAGCGGCTACGAGCAGTACTTC. This gives the protein CSARASGYEQYF. The chain combines TRBV20-1 with TRBJ2-7; TRBD2 matches 7 bases. V shed 3 bases, J shed 3 bases, and the junction held 2 bases outside the gene matches. The CDR3 spans 12 residues. Germline V gene data show CDR1 as DFQATT and CDR2 as SNEGSKA (reference sequence).